The 29 T cell receptor beta chains given below trace back to one sample, sequenced in a study of T cell clonotyping in hematopoietic cell transplantation. Repertoires were generated with immunoSEQ multiplex PCR, while TCRdb's copy carries only in-frame clones and drops some. The sample lists under 6,500 clones, 90% occurring once. Source: peripheral blood mononuclear cells, taken 100 days after allogeneic stem cell transplant. These receptor sequences come from a female patient in her forties or fifties who had an allogeneic stem cell transplant from an unrelated donor, so T cells may come from the graft donor. Some clones in this sample may be carry-over from other donors' samples.

This sequence joins TRBV6-1 and TRBJ2-3; 11 bases agree with TRBD2. V was pared by 5 bases and J by 2 bases, with 3 bases of the junction left unmatched. CDR3 length: 15 amino acids. CDR1 and CDR2 from the germline V gene are MNHNS and SASEGT. The CDR3 DNA follows: TGTGCCAGCAGTCTACTAGCGGGGGACACAGATACGCAGTATTTT. Translating it yields CASSLLAGDTDTQYF.

In this sample, this clone turned up once. This sequence joins TRBV9 and TRBJ1-2; tentative D call: TRBD1 (6 bases). Looked up from germline, CDR1 is SGDLS and CDR2 is YYNGEE. This CDR3 comprises 13 residues. Trimming left V 0 bases short and J 8 bases short, with 11 bases between. The CDR3 DNA sequence: TGTGCCAGCAGCGTAGAGGGGGGGGCGGGCTACACCTTC. Residues: CASSVEGGAGYTF.

On this clone itself: The sample holds other DNA sequences that translate to the same CDR3. V gene TRBV7-6 combines with J gene TRBJ1-6; 10 bases are shared with TRBD1. Germline lookup yields CDR1 SGHVS and CDR2 FNYEAQ. V shed 2 bases and J 9 bases; nucleotides not matched to a gene: 7. There are 16 residues in the CDR3. The CDR3 region has the DNA TGTGCCAGCAGCTTAAGGACAGGGGGATCGACTTCACCCCTCCACTTT. This encodes CASSLRTGGSTSPLHF.

V gene TRBV5-6 combines with J gene TRBJ2-1; TRBD2 might be the D (6 bases). The germline V and J ends were trimmed by 2 bases and 12 bases, with 15 bases remaining between them. The CDR3 contains 13 residues. Germline V gives CDR1 SGHDT, CDR2 YYEEEE. In nucleotides, the CDR3 is TGTGCCAGCAGCTTCCAGGGACTGGGAGGGCAGTTCTTC. This gives the protein CASSFQGLGGQFF.

J is TRBJ2-2 and V is TRBV11-2; D gene uncertain. The V end lost 5 bases, the J end lost 0 bases, and 4 bases lay between the germline ends. This CDR3 is 13 amino acids long. The V gene's germline CDR1 is SGHAT and CDR2 FQNNGV. CDR3 in DNA: TGTGCCAGCAGCCCGTCGAACACCGGGGAGCTGTTTTTT. Translated, it gives CASSPSNTGELFF.

This chain connects TRBV30 to TRBJ1-2; D unclear. This CDR3 is 11 amino acids long. V was cut by 3 bases and J by 8 bases, with 10 bases left in between. In germline, CDR1 is GTSNPN, CDR2 SVGIG (reference sequence). The CDR3 DNA follows: TGTGCCTGGAGCGCAAACGGGGGCTACACCTTC. This gives the protein CAWSANGGYTF.

V is TRBV29-1 and J is TRBJ2-5; TRBD2 matches at 14 bases. The germline V gene encodes CDR1 SQVTM and CDR2 ANQGSEA. The length of the CDR3 is 16 residues. Trimming removed 7 bases from V and 7 bases from J; junction bases left unmatched: 14. The CDR3 coding sequence is TGCAGCGGTATGACTAGCGGGGGGGCTGAGTCCGGGACCCAGTACTTC. This sequence encodes CSGMTSGGAESGTQYF.

As concerns this clone: A read error may produce the germline difference seen at one junction end. Here the CDR3 DNA reads TGTGCCAGCAGTGATGGTCTAGCGGGAATACGCTTC. Translation gives CASSDGLAGIRF. This chain uses TRBV6-1 with TRBJ2-4, with 9 bases matching TRBD2. This CDR3 spans 12 amino acids. The V gene's germline CDR1 is MNHNS and CDR2 SASEGT.

The chain recombines TRBV6-5 with TRBJ1-3, with 11 bases lining up with TRBD1. Germline CDR1 and CDR2: MNHEY and SVGAGI. This CDR3 has 15 amino acids. V gave up 6 bases and J gave up 6 bases; unmatched junction bases: 7. Here the CDR3 reads CASSLQGQGVNTIYF. Written as DNA, the CDR3 is TGTGCCAGCAGCCTTCAGGGACAGGGGGTAAACACCATATATTTT.

The genes are TRBV6-5 and TRBJ1-3; D is unclear. The V gene's germline CDR1 is MNHEY and CDR2 SVGAGI. The CDR3 sequence is 14 residues long. The V and J ends lost 5 bases and 3 bases respectively, with 11 bases between them. The DNA of the CDR3 is TGTGCCAGCAGTCCGCAAAAAATTGGAAACACCATATATTTT. As protein: CASSPQKIGNTIYF.

The chain links TRBV9 to TRBJ2-3; no firm D call. The V end lost 2 bases, the J end lost 0 bases, and 10 bases lay between the germline ends. The CDR3 is made up of 15 amino acids. Looked up from germline, CDR1 is SGDLS and CDR2 is YYNGEE. CDR3 coding DNA: TGTGCCAGCAGCGTCTGGACGGCTAGCACAGATACGCAGTATTTT. This translates into CASSVWTASTDTQYF.

By proportion, this clone is medium-sized (0.01 to 0.1%). J is TRBJ1-1 and V is TRBV7-6; TRBD1 aligns across 7 bases. Losses at the gene ends were 6 bases for V and 1 base for J; bases not matched to a gene: 5. CDR1 is SGHVS, CDR2 FNYEAQ, per germline. The CDR3 spans 14 residues. The CDR3 region has the DNA TGTGCCAGCAGTCGGGGACAGACGAACACTGAAGCTTTCTTT. Its translation is CASSRGQTNTEAFF.

The genes are TRBV15 and TRBJ1-1; no definite D call. This CDR3 comprises 15 residues. Germline V gives CDR1 LNHNV, CDR2 YYDKDF (reference sequence). Deletions cut 0 bases from V and 1 base from J, with 9 bases between. CDR3 coding DNA: TGTGCCACCAGCAGAGACGGACTTACGAACACTGAAGCTTTCTTT. Translation gives CATSRDGLTNTEAFF.

The chain links TRBV30 to TRBJ2-3, with D uncertain. The CDR3 spans 14 residues. Germline lookup yields CDR1 GTSNPN and CDR2 SVGIG (reference sequence). The V end was cut by 2 bases, the J end by 3 bases, with 12 bases between. CDR3 in amino acids: CAWSKFPYTDTQYF. CDR3 coding DNA: TGTGCCTGGAGTAAGTTCCCCTATACAGATACGCAGTATTTT. Combining the CDR3 with reference TRBV30 and TRBJ2-3 gives the whole variable domain SQTIHQWPATLVQPVGSPLSLECTVEGTSNPNLYWYRQAAGRGLQLLFYSVGIGQISSEVPQNLSASRPQDRQFILSSKKLLLSDSGFYLCAWSKFPYTDTQYFGPGTRLTVL.

The genes are TRBV18 and TRBJ2-7, with 8 nucleotides matching TRBD1. Germline CDR1 reads KGHSH; CDR2 reads LQKENI. The CDR3 sequence is 18 residues long. With 0 bases clipped from V and 3 bases from J, the junction kept 13 bases outside the gene matches. CDR3 residues: CASSPPVYDRGSNYEQYF. CDR3 DNA sequence: TGTGCCAGCTCACCACCCGTATACGACAGGGGTAGTAACTACGAGCAGTACTTC.

The chain joins TRBV10-3 to TRBJ1-6; 9 positions match TRBD1. Losses at the gene ends were 8 bases for V and 3 bases for J; bases not matched to a gene: 14. The CDR3 length is 18 residues. CDR1 ENHRY and CDR2 SYGVKD come from the germline V gene. CDR3 coding DNA: TGTGCCATCTCTACAGGGGGCCCCCTCGAGGTCTATAATTCACCCCTCCACTTT. This sequence encodes CAISTGGPLEVYNSPLHF.

The chain links TRBV29-1 to TRBJ1-1; possible D gene TRBD1, 6 bases. The ends were cut back, 7 bases at V and 0 bases at J, with 15 bases in the middle. The CDR3 length is 14 residues. The germline V gene has CDR1 SQVTM and CDR2 ANQGSEA. This chain's CDR3 is CSATGRVMNTEAFF. DNA for the CDR3: TGCAGCGCTACAGGGAGGGTTATGAACACTGAAGCTTTCTTT.

The chain couples TRBV29-1 to TRBJ1-4, with D possibly being TRBD1 (5 bases). The CDR3 covers 12 residues. The germline V and J ends were trimmed by 7 bases and 7 bases, with 13 bases remaining between them. Germline CDR1 and CDR2: SQVTM and ANQGSEA. The CDR3 loop reads CSASFRAEKLFF. DNA of the CDR3: TGCAGCGCGTCCTTCAGGGCTGAAAAACTGTTTTTT.

There are a few counts of this clone. The V gene is TRBV6-1, the J gene TRBJ1-5, with TRBD1 as a possible D gene (6 bases). This CDR3 has 13 residues. Germline CDR1 MNHNS, CDR2 SASEGT. V lost 6 bases to trimming and J lost 2 bases, with 8 bases between them. CDR3 coding DNA: TGTGCCAGCAGGGACAGACGCAATCAGCCCCAGCATTTT. This gives the protein CASRDRRNQPQHF.

The chain links TRBV19 to TRBJ2-1; 10 nucleotides agree with TRBD2. CDR1 and CDR2 (germline): LNHDA, SQIVND (reference sequence). CDR3 size: 15 residues. Trimming took 4 bases from V and 0 from J; bases not matched to a gene: 0. The CDR3 here is CASSRTSGSYNEQFF. CDR3 sequence (DNA): TGTGCCAGTAGTAGGACTAGCGGCTCCTACAATGAGCAGTTCTTC.

This sequence joins TRBV6-1 and TRBJ1-2, with a possible D match to TRBD1 (5 bases). CDR3 length: 15 residues. Looked up from germline, CDR1 is MNHNS and CDR2 is SASEGT. Trimming took 3 bases from V and 8 from J, leaving 19 bases between them. CDR3 protein: CASSDLGTAIFGYTF. The DNA for the CDR3 is TGTGCCAGCAGTGACCTAGGGACCGCGATATTCGGCTACACCTTC.

The chain couples TRBV11-2 to TRBJ1-3; 7 bases line up with TRBD1. The length of the CDR3 is 16 residues. Trimming took 5 bases from V and 0 from J; bases not matched to a gene: 7. Germline loops: CDR1 SGHAT, CDR2 FQNNGV. Written as DNA, the CDR3 is TGTGCCAGCAGCCCGGGGACAGCCTTCTCTGGAAACACCATATATTTT. Amino acids: CASSPGTAFSGNTIYF. The full variable domain, with the rest looked up from reference TRBV11-2 and TRBJ1-3, is EAGVAQSPRYKIIEKRQSVAFWCNPISGHATLYWYQQILGQGPKLLIQFQNNGVVDDSQLPKDRFSAERLKGVDSTLKIQPAKLEDSAVYLCASSPGTAFSGNTIYFGEGSWLTVV.

The V gene is TRBV30, the J gene TRBJ1-4, with D unclear. Deletions cut 8 bases from V and 9 bases from J, with 10 bases between. CDR1 GTSNPN and CDR2 SVGIG come from the germline V gene (reference sequence). This CDR3 is built from 10 residues. CDR3 in amino acids: CAIDGKKLFF. In nucleotides, the CDR3 is TGTGCCATCGATGGTAAAAAACTGTTTTTT.

This sequence joins TRBV27 and TRBJ2-5; tentative D call: TRBD1 (6 bases). This CDR3 is 13 amino acids long. V gave up 0 bases and J gave up 7 bases, with 9 bases separating them. CDR1 and CDR2 from the germline V gene are MNHEY and SMNVEV (reference sequence). CDR3 amino acids: CASSLSGAGTQYF. The CDR3 nucleotides are TGTGCCAGCAGTTTATCGGGGGCCGGGACCCAGTACTTC.

V is TRBV13 and J is TRBJ1-6; TRBD1 matches 9 bases. The V gene end was trimmed by 6 bases and the J gene end by 8 bases; junction bases not matched to a gene: 11. Germline CDR1 reads PRHDT; CDR2 reads FYEKMQ (reference sequence). The CDR3 length is 16 residues. The CDR3 region is CASRDLGQGQYSPLHF. The CDR3 DNA sequence: TGTGCCAGCAGGGACCTGGGACAGGGTCAATATTCACCCCTCCACTTT. The variable domain in full, completed from reference TRBV13 and TRBJ1-6, reads AAGVIQSPRHLIKEKRETATLKCYPIPRHDTVYWYQQGPGQDPQFLISFYEKMQSDKGSIPDRFSAQQFSDYHSELNMSSLELGDSALYFCASRDLGQGQYSPLHFGNGTRLTVT.

The chain links TRBV6-5 to TRBJ2-5, with D perhaps assigned TRBD1 or TRBD2 (6 bases each). Germline loops: CDR1 MNHEY, CDR2 SVGAGI. The CDR3 contains 12 residues. The germline V and J ends were trimmed by 8 bases and 5 bases, with 12 bases remaining between them. The CDR3 nucleotides read TGTGCCAGCGGGGGGCCTGGGGAGACCCAGTACTTC. It translates to CASGGPGETQYF.

In this sample, this clone turned up once. J is TRBJ1-2 and V is TRBV5-8, with TRBD1 as a possible D gene (6 bases). Trimming removed 7 bases from V and 7 bases from J, with 17 bases in between. CDR1 and CDR2 from the germline V gene are SGHTS and YDEGEE. The CDR3 is 13 amino acids. DNA for the CDR3: TGTGCCAGCCGCCGAGGGGGGGGCGCTGGCTACACCTTC. This translates into CASRRGGGAGYTF.

V is TRBV4-1 and J is TRBJ2-2; 8 bases fit TRBD1. V was pared by 0 bases and J by 1 base, with 10 bases of the junction left unmatched. The length of the CDR3 is 19 residues. Germline assignment: CDR1 MGHRA and CDR2 YSYEKL. The CDR3 sequence: CASSQEAYRTGMNTGELFF. CDR3 in DNA: TGCGCCAGCAGCCAAGAGGCCTATCGGACAGGGATGAACACCGGGGAGCTGTTTTTT.

The count of this clone is one. V usage is TRBV19 and J usage is TRBJ1-2; D is unclear. Germline CDR1 LNHDA, CDR2 SQIVND (reference sequence). The V and J ends lost 5 bases and 2 bases respectively, with 9 bases between them. The CDR3 runs 13 residues. DNA of the CDR3: TGTGCCAGTAGTGTCCTCGGGAACTATGGCTACACCTTC. It encodes CASSVLGNYGYTF.